This T cell receptor beta chain was captured by sequencing in a study of blood T cell repertoires in COVID-19. Across the study: PBMCs, B-cell-depleted T cells, or T cells provided the cDNA or gDNA that made up the material.

Per the original methods: For nucleated cells, counts were estimated from reference gene primer amplification. TCRdb keeps only in-frame clones here, not all; method: immunoSEQ multiplex PCR. The DNA was the basis for D and trimming; V, J and clone size are from that table. The table lists about 250,000 clones, around 90% of them singletons. This CDR3 is 16 amino acids long. After removal of 3 bases from V and 2 bases from J, the junction contained 7 bases not matched to a gene. Specimen: peripheral blood. The sequence derives from a woman in her thirties with acute or convalescent COVID-19. V and J are TRBV5-3 and TRBJ2-7, with TRBD2 matching 11 bases. TRBV5-3 is an ORF for which the function is uncertain. The CDR3: CARSSGTSGTPYEQYF. CDR3 sequence (DNA): TGTGCCAGAAGCTCGGGGACTAGCGGCACGCCCTACGAGCAGTACTTC.